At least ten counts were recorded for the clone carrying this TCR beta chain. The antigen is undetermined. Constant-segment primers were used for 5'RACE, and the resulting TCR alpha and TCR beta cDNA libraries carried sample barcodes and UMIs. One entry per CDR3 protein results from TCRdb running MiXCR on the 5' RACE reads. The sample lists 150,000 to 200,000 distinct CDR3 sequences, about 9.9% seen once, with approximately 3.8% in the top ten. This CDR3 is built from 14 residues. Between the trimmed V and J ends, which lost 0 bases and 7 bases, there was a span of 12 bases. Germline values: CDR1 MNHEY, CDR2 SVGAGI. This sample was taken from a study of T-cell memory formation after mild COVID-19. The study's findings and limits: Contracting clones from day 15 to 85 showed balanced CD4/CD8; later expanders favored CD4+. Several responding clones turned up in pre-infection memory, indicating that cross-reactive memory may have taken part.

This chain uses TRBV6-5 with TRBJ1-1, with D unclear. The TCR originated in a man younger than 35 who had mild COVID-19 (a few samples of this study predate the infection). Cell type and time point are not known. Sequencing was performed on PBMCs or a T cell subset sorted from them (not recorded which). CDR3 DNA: TGTGCCAGCAGTTACTCAGATAGCAGAAGTGAAGCTTTCTTT. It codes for CASSYSDSRSEAFF.